This TCR beta chain was found in a study of naive and memory T cell subsets. An equimolar mix of two oligonucleotides served as the beta constant-region primer for TRBC1 and TRBC2. TCRdb reanalysed the UMI-ligation and nested PCR reads using MiXCR and keeps one entry per CDR3 protein. The profile shows 140,000 to 150,000 distinct CDR3 sequences, over 15% of them singletons. In germline, CDR1 is SQVTM, CDR2 ANQGSEA. The CDR3 length is 15 residues. The V segment lost 3 bases and the J segment 5 bases; nucleotides outside the gene matches: 8. The sequence was obtained from a human donor in good health. Sequencing input: naive CD4+ T cells from blood. The chain links TRBV29-1 to TRBJ2-1; the match to TRBD2 covers 9 bases. The CDR3 region is CSVDLRLAVNNEQFF. The CDR3 DNA reads TGCAGCGTTGACCTTAGACTAGCGGTAAACAATGAGCAGTTCTTC.